Presented here are 8 T cell receptor beta chains from one specimen sequenced in a study of T cells in Graves' hyperthyroidism and ophthalmopathy. Template material for amplifying TCR beta CDR3 regions consisted of RNA transcripts. A set of HTBI primers served as the primers for a first-round RT-PCR of the TCR CDR3. TCRdb itself ran the multiplex PCR reads through MiXCR, one entry per CDR3 protein. This table holds about 710,000 distinct CDR3 sequences, about a sixth found once. The sample was blood. These TCRs come from a young man with Graves' hyperthyroidism.

This clonotype appeared a few times. The chain joins TRBV4-1 to TRBJ1-6, with a tentative D call TRBD1 (5 bases). The CDR3 spans 16 residues. Germline-derived CDR1 and CDR2 are MGHRA and YSYEKL. V lost 4 bases to trimming and J lost 0 bases, with 10 bases between them. CDR3 sequence reads: CASSPRGNSYNSPLHF. CDR3 bases: TGCGCCAGCAGCCCCCGGGGCAACTCCTATAATTCACCCCTCCACTTT.

This clonotype has just a few counts. The chain joins TRBV7-8 to TRBJ2-4; TRBD1 aligns across 12 bases. This CDR3 spans 17 amino acids. Germline trimming cut 4 bases from V and 2 bases from J; bases unmatched to any gene: 6. Germline CDR1 and CDR2: SGHVS and FQNEAQ. The DNA of the CDR3 is TGTGCCAGCAGCTGGGGACAGGGGGCGCGGACCAAAAACATTCAGTACTTC. Translation: CASSWGQGARTKNIQYF.

This clonotype was seen only a few times. The chain combines TRBV28 with TRBJ1-2; perhaps TRBD1 as D (6 bases). CDR1 MDHEN and CDR2 SYDVKM come from the germline V gene. This CDR3 spans 13 amino acids. The V end lost 3 bases, the J end lost 6 bases, and 11 bases lay between the germline ends. This chain's CDR3 is CASSFPGADGYTF. DNA of the CDR3: TGTGCCAGCAGTTTTCCGGGGGCCGATGGCTACACCTTC.

This clonotype was seen repeatedly, ten times or more. CDR3 sequence (DNA): TGTGCCAGCAGTTTACAGGTCGAGCAGTACTTC. This codes for CASSLQVEQYF. The chain joins TRBV28 to TRBJ2-7; D gene ambiguous. The length of the CDR3 is 11 residues. Germline CDR1 is MDHEN and CDR2 is SYDVKM. With 2 bases removed from V and 6 bases from J, the gap between germline ends came to 5 bases.

This clonotype came up a few times. The rearrangement uses TRBV15 and TRBJ2-7, with 7 bases aligning to TRBD1. The CDR3 runs 15 residues. Looked up from germline, CDR1 is LNHNV and CDR2 is YYDKDF (reference sequence). The V and J ends lost 0 bases and 6 bases, in that order; junction bases with no gene match: 8. The CDR3 loop is CATSRDPPGGIEQYF. CDR3 bases: TGTGCCACCAGCAGAGATCCTCCAGGGGGTATCGAGCAGTACTTC.

This clonotype has ten or more counts. V gene TRBV4-3 combines with J gene TRBJ2-2; 7 bases align to TRBD1. CDR1 is LGHNA, CDR2 YSLEER, per germline. The CDR3 loop spans 15 amino acids. J gave up 5 bases and V 5 bases, and 8 bases lay outside the gene matches. The CDR3 DNA reads TGCGCCAGCAGCTATGCAGGGGGTCGGACCGGGGAGCTGTTTTTT. This translates into CASSYAGGRTGELFF.

The rearrangement links TRBV6-2 or TRBV6-3 to TRBJ2-4, with 14 bases aligning to TRBD2. V lost 4 bases, J lost 6 bases, and 2 bases stayed unmatched. This CDR3 contains 15 residues. CDR1 and CDR2 from the germline V gene are MNHEY and SVGEGT. This chain's CDR3 is CASSSGLAGGNIQYF. DNA for the CDR3: TGTGCCAGCAGTTCCGGACTAGCGGGAGGAAACATTCAGTACTTC.

The chain recombines TRBV29-1 with TRBJ2-7; 10 bases match TRBD1. The ends lost 4 bases at V and 3 bases at J; junction bases unmatched: 9. Germline V gives CDR1 SQVTM, CDR2 ANQGSEA. This CDR3 is 15 amino acids long. CDR3 nucleotide sequence: TGCAGCGTTGGGGGCCCCGGGACAGGGGTCTACGAGCAGTACTTC. Its protein product is CSVGGPGTGVYEQYF.